Below, one T cell receptor (beta chain) is given with its context. Its specificity is not known. This record belongs to a study of cytotoxic CD8 clonotypes in ibrutinib-treated CLL. Background on the study: Among the patients, around ten presented as relapsed/refractory and about 16 as treatment-naive; about 17 showed unmutated IGHV.

Whole-study findings and limits: Baseline clonality was higher than in age-matched healthy donors and moved in step with circulating CD8+ T-cell counts. Sustained-remission and progressing patients' sampling times differed.

Investigators sought sequencing depths of between 1 in 200,000 and 1 in 1 million T cells. The repertoire was sequenced with immunoSEQ multiplex PCR; TCRdb's copy has only in-frame clones and lacks some. The data show 200,000 to 250,000 clones, with under 80% seen just once and 15% held by the top ten. The germline CDR1 and CDR2 sequences are LNHDA and SQIVND (reference sequence). The CDR3 totals 14 residues. Germline trimming cut 5 bases from V and 4 bases from J; bases unmatched to any gene: 3. Specimen: PBMCs, collected after 24 months of ibrutinib treatment. This TCR derives from a human donor with chronic lymphocytic leukemia. V is TRBV19 and J is TRBJ2-1; the match to TRBD2 covers 9 bases. The CDR3 is CASSLAGGYNEQFF. The CDR3 DNA sequence: TGTGCCAGTAGTTTGGCGGGAGGGTACAATGAGCAGTTCTTC.